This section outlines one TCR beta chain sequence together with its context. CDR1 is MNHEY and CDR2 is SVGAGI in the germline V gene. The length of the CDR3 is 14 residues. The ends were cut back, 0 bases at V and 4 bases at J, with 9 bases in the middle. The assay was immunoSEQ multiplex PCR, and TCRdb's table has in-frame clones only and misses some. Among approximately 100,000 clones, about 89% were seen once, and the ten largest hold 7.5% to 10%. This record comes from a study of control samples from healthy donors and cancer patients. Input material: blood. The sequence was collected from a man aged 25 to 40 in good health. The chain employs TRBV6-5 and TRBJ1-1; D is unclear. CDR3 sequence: CASSYSRPPTEAFF. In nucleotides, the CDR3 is TGTGCCAGCAGTTACTCGAGGCCCCCCACTGAAGCTTTCTTT.